This is a list of T cell receptor beta chains from one sample in a study of blood T cell repertoires in COVID-19. Sequencing used immunoSEQ multiplex PCR; TCRdb keeps in-frame clones, though not all of them. The sample lists about 28,000 clones, roughly 87% seen once, with less than 6.5% in the top ten. The sequenced sample consisted of peripheral blood. The source is a man aged 60 to 69 with active COVID-19. CDR3s include the opening cysteine and the closing phenylalanine or tryptophan. A D gene is named only where the DNA matches it firmly. Expanded clones get a size class; other rows say once, few or many, or leave the size out.

j_call d_call clone_size v_call cdr3_aa cdr3_nt
TRBJ1-2 TRBD1 . TRBV6-5 CASRPPEGANYGYTF TGTGCCAGCAGGCCACCCGAGGGGGCGAACTATGGCTACACCTTC
TRBJ2-5 . . TRBV19 CASSMGGRETQYF TGTGCCAGTAGTATGGGGGGACGAGAGACCCAGTACTTC
TRBJ2-4 . . TRBV29-1 CSAGTGSGTKNIQYF TGCAGCGCCGGAACAGGGTCCGGAACCAAAAACATTCAGTACTTC
TRBJ2-1 TRBD2 . TRBV10-1 CASSGTSGVFNEQFF TGCGCCAGCAGTGGGACTAGCGGAGTCTTCAATGAGCAGTTCTTC
TRBJ1-6 . . TRBV5-6 CASSLSRLSLYTSPLHF TGTGCCAGCAGCTTGTCCCGTTTGAGCCTATATACTTCACCCCTCCACTTT
TRBJ1-5 . . TRBV10-3 CAISEGPTSNQPQHF TGTGCCATCAGTGAGGGGCCCACGAGCAATCAGCCCCAGCATTTT
TRBJ1-2 . . TRBV5-4 CASSPWSGGWRGYTF TGTGCCAGCAGCCCCTGGTCGGGGGGATGGAGAGGCTACACCTTC
TRBJ1-1 . . TRBV27 CASSLWGSWDTEAFF TGTGCCAGCAGTTTATGGGGCTCGTGGGACACTGAAGCTTTCTTT
TRBJ1-1 TRBD1 . TRBV5-1 CASSSPMTGGSNTEAFF TGCGCCAGCAGCTCTCCGATGACAGGGGGATCGAACACTGAAGCTTTCTTT
TRBJ2-5 . . TRBV5-4 CASSADSLFGQTQYF TGTGCCAGCAGCGCGGACAGCCTATTTGGGCAGACCCAGTACTTC
TRBJ2-7 . . TRBV6-5 CASKRGGAGEQYF TGTGCCAGCAAACGTGGGGGGGCCGGGGAGCAGTACTTC
TRBJ2-6 . . TRBV19 CASKQESGANVLTF TGTGCCAGTAAGCAGGAATCTGGGGCCAACGTCCTGACTTTC
TRBJ1-2 . . TRBV19 CASSFQEHYGYTF TGTGCCAGTAGCTTCCAGGAACACTATGGCTACACCTTC
TRBJ2-7 TRBD1 . TRBV27 CASSSSDRGGEQYF TGTGCCAGCAGTTCCTCGGACAGGGGTGGCGAGCAGTACTTC
TRBJ1-2 TRBD1 . TRBV29-1 CSVGVGQGQGYGYTF TGCAGCGTTGGGGTTGGACAGGGGCAGGGCTATGGCTACACCTTC
TRBJ2-2 . . TRBV5-1 CASSFTVNTGELFF TGCGCCAGCAGCTTCACAGTGAACACCGGGGAGCTGTTTTTT
TRBJ1-5 . once TRBV12-3/TRBV12-4 CASSTGNQPQHF TGTGCCAGCAGTACGGGTAATCAGCCCCAGCATTTT
TRBJ1-5 . . TRBV7-9 CASSFSGYQPQHF TGTGCCAGCAGCTTCTCCGGTTATCAGCCCCAGCATTTT